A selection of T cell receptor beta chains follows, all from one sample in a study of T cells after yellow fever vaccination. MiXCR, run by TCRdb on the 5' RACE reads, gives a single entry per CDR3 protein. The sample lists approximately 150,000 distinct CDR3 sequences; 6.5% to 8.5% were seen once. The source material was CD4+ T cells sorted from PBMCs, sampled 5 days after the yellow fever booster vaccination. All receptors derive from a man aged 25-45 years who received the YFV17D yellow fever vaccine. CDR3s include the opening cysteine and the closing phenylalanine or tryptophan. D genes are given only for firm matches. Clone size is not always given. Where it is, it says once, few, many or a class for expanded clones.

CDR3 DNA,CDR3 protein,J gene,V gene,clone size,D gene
TGCGCCAGCAGCTCCGGGACTAGCGGGAGGATGGAGACCCAGTACTTC,CASSSGTSGRMETQYF,TRBJ2-5,TRBV5-1,many,TRBD2
TGTGCCAGCAGTTCTCGACAGGGGGTGGGTAGCGGGAGATATAACATTCAGTACTTC,CASSSRQGVGSGRYNIQYF,TRBJ2-4,TRBV6-5,many,.
TGTGCCAGCAGCCGTCGGACTAGCGGGAACATAAACACCGGGGAGCTGTTTTTT,CASSRRTSGNINTGELFF,TRBJ2-2,TRBV6-1,many,TRBD2
TGTGCCATCAGTGACAGGGACGGGGATCAGCCCCAGCATTTT,CAISDRDGDQPQHF,TRBJ1-5,TRBV10-3,many,.
TGCAGTGCTAGAGGAGGACTAGCGACAGATACGCAGTATTTT,CSARGGLATDTQYF,TRBJ2-3,TRBV20-1,many,TRBD2
TGCAGTGCTCAGCCTCCGACGAACACTGAAGCTTTCTTT,CSAQPPTNTEAFF,TRBJ1-1,TRBV20-1,few,.
TGCAGTGCCAGAGCCCTAGCGACAACCACAGATACGCAGTATTTT,CSARALATTTDTQYF,TRBJ2-3,TRBV20-1,few,.
TGTGCCAGCAGTCCCCTCGGGGGCACGGAGACCCAGTACTTC,CASSPLGGTETQYF,TRBJ2-5,TRBV12-3/TRBV12-4,many,.
TGTGCCTGGAGTCGGAAGGGACAGGGCTCCTACGAGCAGTACTTC,CAWSRKGQGSYEQYF,TRBJ2-7,TRBV30,many,TRBD1
TGTGCCAGCACTATCACCACCCATCGGACCCTAGGGGTGTCCTACGAGCAGTACTTC,CASTITTHRTLGVSYEQYF,TRBJ2-7,TRBV28,many,.
TGCAGTGCTGGTAGCGGGATCTCCTACGAGCAGTACTTC,CSAGSGISYEQYF,TRBJ2-7,TRBV20-1,many,TRBD2
TGTGCCAGCAGTTTGGGGGAGGTCACCTACAATGAGCAGTTCTTC,CASSLGEVTYNEQFF,TRBJ2-1,TRBV12-3/TRBV12-4,many,.
TGTGCCAGCAGCACTGTGTCTGCCTACGAGCAGTACTTC,CASSTVSAYEQYF,TRBJ2-7,TRBV7-8,many,.
TGTGCCAGCAGTTATGGAGTGCAGGGGACCCAGTACTTC,CASSYGVQGTQYF,TRBJ2-5,TRBV6-2/TRBV6-3,many,.
TGCGCCAGCAGCCAAGGCACGGGGAACGAGCAGTACTTC,CASSQGTGNEQYF,TRBJ2-7,TRBV4-3,many,.
TGTGCCAGCAGCTTAGCGACGGGGGTCCAGCCCCAGCATTTT,CASSLATGVQPQHF,TRBJ1-5,TRBV7-2,.,.
TGTGCCAGCAGCTTGGTGGGACAGGGGATTAAGACCAAAAACATTCAGTACTTC,CASSLVGQGIKTKNIQYF,TRBJ2-4,TRBV5-5,many,TRBD1
TGTGCCAGCAGTGCGGACCAAATAGATGAGCAGTTCTTC,CASSADQIDEQFF,TRBJ2-1,TRBV6-4,many,.
TGTGCCAGCAGCCCCCGACAGGTAGGAACTGAAGCTTTCTTT,CASSPRQVGTEAFF,TRBJ1-1,TRBV7-9,many,.
TGTGCCCGCAGCCAAAGCCGGACTAGCGGGAGGTTCTCTTACGAGCAGTACTTC,CARSQSRTSGRFSYEQYF,TRBJ2-7,TRBV12-3/TRBV12-4,few,TRBD2
TGTGCCAGCAGAACCAGGGCCCCGAACACCGGGGAGCTGTTTTTT,CASRTRAPNTGELFF,TRBJ2-2,TRBV6-5,many,.
TGTGCCAGCAGTTTTTTACAGGAGAACTTATACGAGCAGTACTTC,CASSFLQENLYEQYF,TRBJ2-7,TRBV12-3/TRBV12-4,many,.
TGTGCCAGCAGCTTGACAGGACCCTACTACGAGCAGTACTTC,CASSLTGPYYEQYF,TRBJ2-7,TRBV28,many,.